This T cell receptor beta chain appears in the sequencing data of a study of regulatory T cells in long-lasting Graves disease. Whole-study context: Over 5 years of antithyroid drugs with positive TSH receptor antibodies was taken to mean persistent Graves' disease. Study-level points and caveats: No thyroid tissue was studied; the work used peripheral blood only. The study found lower TCR diversity in persistent Graves' patients than in newly diagnosed ones.

This clonotype was counted at least ten times. Its antigen is unknown. The time point: persistent/refractory GD, antithyroid drugs over 5 years with positive TRAb. Extracted RNA from PBMCs served as the source of the TCR library. Germline values: CDR1 DFQATT, CDR2 SNEGSKA (reference sequence). V gave up 1 base and J gave up 8 bases, with 17 bases separating them. The length of the CDR3 is 14 residues. Through Arm-PCR of CDR3 regions and iRepertoire HTBI primers, TCR beta libraries were built. Using its own MiXCR run on the multiplex PCR reads, TCRdb lists one record per CDR3 protein. The sample shows 250,000 to 300,000 distinct CDR3 sequences, around 21% of them seen only once.

This sequence was found in a female donor with Graves disease. This rearrangement joins TRBV20-1 to TRBJ1-2, with a tentative D call TRBD1 (5 bases). This specimen consisted of peripheral blood mononuclear cells (PBMCs), obtained when the disease was refractory, from a patient treated with antithyroid drugs. CDR3 in amino acids: CSARAQTGMGGYTF. The CDR3 region has the DNA TGCAGTGCTAGAGCTCAAACAGGCATGGGAGGCTACACCTTC.